The 5 T cell receptor beta chains in this list originate from one sample, sequenced in a study of cytomegalovirus exposure and HLA in healthy donors. It was with 60 Vbeta and 13 Jbeta primers that the PCR ran. Profiled with immunoSEQ multiplex PCR; TCRdb holds only in-frame clones, not every one. Of about 84,000 clones in the sample, 55% to 70% were seen once. Sequencing used PBMCs. All receptors derive from a woman between 40 and 50 years old in good health and CMV-seropositive.

The gene calls are TRBV28 and TRBJ1-1; D unresolved. Per germline, CDR1 MDHEN and CDR2 SYDVKM. This CDR3 region has 11 residues. Trimming shortened V by 6 bases and J by 5 bases, and 7 bases separated the two germline ends. CDR3: CASSPRTEAFF. CDR3 DNA sequence: TGTGCCAGCAGCCCCAGAACTGAAGCTTTCTTT.

For this clone: One end of the junction varies from germline; a read error may be responsible. The chain carries TRBV5-6 and TRBJ1-1; D not resolved. The germline gives CDR1 SGHDT, CDR2 YYEEEE. The CDR3 is made up of 13 amino acids. The CDR3 is CASSSWEGGEPFF. The CDR3, as DNA: TGTGCCAGCAGCTCGTGGGAGGGAGGTGAACCTTTCTTT.

The chain couples TRBV5-6 to TRBJ2-7; D is possibly TRBD1 (6 bases). The CDR3 is 13 amino acids. The ends were cut back, 5 bases at V and 5 bases at J, with 14 bases in the middle. Germline loops: CDR1 SGHDT, CDR2 YYEEEE. CDR3 sequence: CASSSQGLHEQYF. In DNA form, the CDR3 reads TGTGCCAGCAGTTCACAGGGTTTGCACGAGCAGTACTTC.

This clone appeared a few times. CDR3 nucleotides: TGTGCCAGCACTGGAGACACCGGGGAGCTGTTTTTT. Encoded protein: CASTGDTGELFF. V gene TRBV2 combines with J gene TRBJ2-2, with D unresolved. V was cut by 7 bases and J by 3 bases, with 6 bases left in between. Germline V gives CDR1 SNHLY, CDR2 FYNNEI. The CDR3 sequence is 12 residues long.

This chain links TRBV9 with TRBJ2-1; D call uncertain. The CDR3 sequence is 16 residues long. V shed 0 bases and J shed 5 bases, with 15 bases lying between them. Germline values: CDR1 SGDLS, CDR2 YYNGEE. The CDR3 protein is CASSVGWLVGDNEQFF. CDR3 coding DNA: TGTGCCAGCAGCGTAGGATGGCTAGTAGGTGACAATGAGCAGTTCTTC.